This record covers a single T cell receptor (beta chain). Its matching antigen is unknown. This PCR relied on a set of 60 Vbeta primers and 13 Jbeta primers. Data came from immunoSEQ multiplex PCR; TCRdb stores just in-frame clones and leaves some out. The sample holds approximately 170,000 clones, roughly four fifths seen once. Germline V gives CDR1 SGHRS, CDR2 YFSETQ. CDR3 length equals 16 residues. The germline V and J ends were trimmed by 0 bases and 0 bases, with 9 bases remaining between them. The data stem from a study of cytomegalovirus exposure and HLA in healthy donors. The study's findings and limits: Among the sequence variants, a highly shared cluster was likely an artifact of sequencing. Clonal expansion was found to be greater in HLA-associated TCR beta chains than in equally common others in a later analysis.

The sequence was obtained from a man aged 40-49 years in good health and CMV-seronegative. The sample taken for sequencing was PBMCs. The rearrangement joins TRBV5-1 to TRBJ1-4; D is uncertain. CDR3 sequence: CASSLAEGATNEKLFF. The CDR3, as DNA: TGCGCCAGCAGCTTGGCCGAGGGTGCAACTAATGAAAAACTGTTTTTT.